A selection of T cell receptor beta chains follows, all from one sample in a study of cytomegalovirus exposure and HLA in healthy donors. Only in-frame clones appear in the TCRdb table, and some are missing; sequencing was by immunoSEQ multiplex PCR. Seen here are about 160,000 clones, 75% to 90% observed once, and the top ten hold 4% to 5.5%. The material sequenced was PBMCs. The receptors derive from a man aged 25-45 years in good health and CMV-seronegative. CDR3s include the opening cysteine and the closing phenylalanine or tryptophan. The order of the fields is clone size, D gene, J gene, V gene, CDR3 length, CDR3 DNA, CDR3 protein. D genes are given only for firm matches. Not every row has a clone size; where given, it reads once, few, many or a size class.

abundance: .
d_gene: .
j_gene: TRBJ2-7
v_gene: TRBV27
len: 14
CDR3nt: TGTGCCAGCAGTTCCGTTTCCAGGGACTACGAGCAGTACTTC
CDR3aa: CASSSVSRDYEQYF

abundance: few
d_gene: TRBD2
j_gene: TRBJ2-7
v_gene: TRBV27
len: 13
CDR3nt: TGTGCCAGCAGTTTCGGGGGGTCCTACGAGCAGTACTTC
CDR3aa: CASSFGGSYEQYF

abundance: .
d_gene: .
j_gene: TRBJ1-1
v_gene: TRBV7-9
len: 11
CDR3nt: TGTGCCAGCAGCTTACAGGGCGTAGCTTTCTTT
CDR3aa: CASSLQGVAFF

abundance: few
d_gene: .
j_gene: TRBJ2-2
v_gene: TRBV19
len: 14
CDR3nt: TGTGCCAGTATGAGAACAGGGAACACCGGGGAGCTGTTTTTT
CDR3aa: CASMRTGNTGELFF

abundance: .
d_gene: .
j_gene: TRBJ2-7
v_gene: TRBV5-1
len: 16
CDR3nt: TGCGCCAGCAGCTTGGCTGGAGGAAGGCCCCCCTACGAGCAGTACTTC
CDR3aa: CASSLAGGRPPYEQYF

abundance: .
d_gene: .
j_gene: TRBJ2-5
v_gene: TRBV2
len: 14
CDR3nt: TGTGCCAGCAGTGAAGCCCTCCTTCGGGGGACCCAGTACTTC
CDR3aa: CASSEALLRGTQYF

abundance: .
d_gene: TRBD2
j_gene: TRBJ2-1
v_gene: TRBV7-9
len: 15
CDR3nt: TGTGCCAGCGACGAAAGGGAGCGGGGCTCCAATGAGCAGTTCTTC
CDR3aa: CASDERERGSNEQFF

abundance: .
d_gene: .
j_gene: TRBJ1-2
v_gene: TRBV6-5
len: 13
CDR3nt: TGTGCCAGCAGTTACAACCCGGGGAGCGGCTACACCTTC
CDR3aa: CASSYNPGSGYTF

abundance: .
d_gene: TRBD1
j_gene: TRBJ1-2
v_gene: TRBV19
len: 14
CDR3nt: TGTGCCAGTAGTCCGGGACAGGTGGGTGCTGGCTACACCTTC
CDR3aa: CASSPGQVGAGYTF

abundance: once
d_gene: .
j_gene: TRBJ1-1
v_gene: TRBV28
len: 16
CDR3nt: TGTGCCAGCAGTATCCCCCGCGAGGTCCCAAACACTGAAGCTTTCTTT
CDR3aa: CASSIPREVPNTEAFF

abundance: .
d_gene: TRBD1
j_gene: TRBJ1-1
v_gene: TRBV6-1
len: 17
CDR3nt: TGTGCCAGCAGTGGAAGACAGGGTGGGGGCCCGAACACTGAAGCTTTCTTT
CDR3aa: CASSGRQGGGPNTEAFF

abundance: once
d_gene: .
j_gene: TRBJ1-2
v_gene: TRBV18
len: 18
CDR3nt: TGTGCCAGCTCACGAGATCACGGACGGGGTAAAGCTAACTATGGCTACACCTTC
CDR3aa: CASSRDHGRGKANYGYTF

abundance: few
d_gene: TRBD1
j_gene: TRBJ1-1
v_gene: TRBV27
len: 13
CDR3nt: TGTGCCAGCAGTTGGGATACAGGGGCTGAAGCTTTCTTT
CDR3aa: CASSWDTGAEAFF

abundance: .
d_gene: .
j_gene: TRBJ1-1
v_gene: TRBV30
len: 13
CDR3nt: TGTGCCTGGAGTGTAGACGGGGGCACTGAAGCTTTCTTT
CDR3aa: CAWSVDGGTEAFF

abundance: .
d_gene: .
j_gene: TRBJ2-6
v_gene: TRBV2
len: 19
CDR3nt: TGTGCCAGCGTTTGGGGTCCGGGAACTACTAGCTCTGGGGCCAACGTCCTGACTTTC
CDR3aa: CASVWGPGTTSSGANVLTF

abundance: .
d_gene: .
j_gene: TRBJ1-2
v_gene: TRBV29-1
len: 21
CDR3nt: TGCAGCGTTGAAGATTCTACAATTGCGGGGAGGTCCGGGGACTATAACTATGGCTACACCTTC
CDR3aa: CSVEDSTIAGRSGDYNYGYTF

abundance: .
d_gene: .
j_gene: TRBJ1-2
v_gene: TRBV5-4
len: 14
CDR3nt: TGTGCCAGCAGCTTGGTATGGGGGGACTATGGCTACACCTTC
CDR3aa: CASSLVWGDYGYTF

abundance: .
d_gene: TRBD2
j_gene: TRBJ2-3
v_gene: TRBV27
len: 19
CDR3nt: TGTGCCAGCAGTTTCCGACTAGCGGGGGGGCCACGAGGCACAGATACGCAGTATTTT
CDR3aa: CASSFRLAGGPRGTDTQYF

abundance: .
d_gene: TRBD2
j_gene: TRBJ2-1
v_gene: TRBV12-5
len: 16
CDR3nt: TGTGCTAGTGGTTTGGGCTCAGCGGGAGCGAGGAATGAGCAGTTCTTC
CDR3aa: CASGLGSAGARNEQFF

abundance: .
d_gene: .
j_gene: TRBJ2-7
v_gene: TRBV4-1
len: 18
CDR3nt: TGCGCCAGCAGCCTCGGGGAGAGGAATCCGACGTTTACCTACGAGCAGTACTTC
CDR3aa: CASSLGERNPTFTYEQYF

abundance: few
d_gene: .
j_gene: TRBJ1-3
v_gene: TRBV4-1
len: 14
CDR3nt: TGCGCCAGCAGCCAAGTCGGGTCTGGAAACACCATATATTTT
CDR3aa: CASSQVGSGNTIYF

abundance: .
d_gene: .
j_gene: TRBJ1-2
v_gene: TRBV18
len: 17
CDR3nt: TGTGCCAGCTCACCACTCTCGGCCGGTGGGGCGGACTATGGCTACACCTTC
CDR3aa: CASSPLSAGGADYGYTF

abundance: .
d_gene: TRBD1
j_gene: TRBJ2-5
v_gene: TRBV4-2
len: 15
CDR3nt: TGTGCCAGCAGCCAAGAAGGAAGGACAGGTCTAACCCAGTACTTC
CDR3aa: CASSQEGRTGLTQYF

abundance: .
d_gene: TRBD2
j_gene: TRBJ2-5
v_gene: TRBV28
len: 15
CDR3nt: TGTGCCAGCAGTTTATTATACGGGAGGGAAGAGACCCAGTACTTC
CDR3aa: CASSLLYGREETQYF

abundance: .
d_gene: .
j_gene: TRBJ2-1
v_gene: TRBV5-6
len: 12
CDR3nt: TGTGCCAGCAGCTTGACAGACAATGAGCAGTTCTTC
CDR3aa: CASSLTDNEQFF

abundance: .
d_gene: TRBD1
j_gene: TRBJ1-5
v_gene: TRBV19
len: 13
CDR3nt: TGTGCCTCCAACCTGGACAGGGATCAGCCCCAGCATTTT
CDR3aa: CASNLDRDQPQHF

abundance: once
d_gene: .
j_gene: TRBJ2-1
v_gene: TRBV6-1
len: 15
CDR3nt: TGTGCCAGCAGTGCATTGAGGGTCCCCTACAATGAGCAGTTCTTC
CDR3aa: CASSALRVPYNEQFF